These 8 T cell receptor beta chains were sequenced from one sample in a study of molecular identifiers for immune sequencing clone quantification. From the PCR reads, TCRdb called clonotypes with MiXCR, one entry per CDR3 protein. The table lists some 650,000 distinct CDR3 sequences, 15% to 20% of them singletons. The sequenced sample consisted of naive CD8+ T cells from blood, with Jurkat cell RNA spiked in. Regarding subset: FACS-sorted CD8+CD4-CCR7+CD45RA+ naive T cells. The source of these receptors is a human donor in good health. Some libraries in this study had Jurkat cell RNA spiked in.

In DNA form, the CDR3 reads TGTGCCAGCAAAACCCGACTGGGCTATACTGAAGCTTTCTTT. It encodes CASKTRLGYTEAFF. The chain employs TRBV13 and TRBJ1-1; D call uncertain. Trimming removed 7 bases from V and 5 bases from J, with 17 bases in between. Germline V gene sequence: CDR1 PRHDT, CDR2 FYEKMQ (reference sequence). The CDR3 has 14 residues.

Worth noting for this clonotype: Here the CDR3 omits its conserved ending phenylalanine or tryptophan, so a read error is the likely source. This chain uses TRBV6-2 or TRBV6-3 with TRBJ2-7; D is possibly TRBD1 (5 bases). Per the germline V gene, CDR1 is MNHEY and CDR2 is SVGEGT. Trimming stripped 5 bases from V and 2 bases from J, with 10 bases between. The CDR3 spans 13 residues. CDR3: CASSQTDPYEQYL. DNA of the CDR3: TGTGCCAGCAGTCAGACAGATCCCTACGAGCAGTACCTC.

This clonotype has ten or more counts. The genes are TRBV9 and TRBJ1-1; D perhaps matches TRBD1 (6 bases). This CDR3 is 15 amino acids long. Trimming removed 4 bases from V and 6 bases from J, with 19 bases in between. Germline V CDR1 and CDR2: SGDLS, YYNGEE. The CDR3 here is CASSIRGGAKSEAFF. In nucleotides, the CDR3 is TGTGCCAGCAGCATCCGTGGGGGGGCGAAGTCTGAAGCTTTCTTT. The whole variable domain, remainder taken from reference TRBV9 and TRBJ1-1, is DSGVTQTPKHLITATGQRVTLRCSPRSGDLSVYWYQQSLDQGLQFLIQYYNGEERAKGNILERFSAQQFPDLHSELNLSSLELGDSALYFCASSIRGGAKSEAFFGQGTRLTVV.

The sample holds many counts of this clonotype. CDR3 DNA: TGTGCCAGCAGGGGGGCTGGAAATCAGCCCCAGCATTTT. It translates to CASRGAGNQPQHF. This chain uses TRBV7-9 with TRBJ1-5; D perhaps matches TRBD1 (6 bases). The CDR3 sequence is 13 residues long. Trimming left V 6 bases short and J 4 bases short, with 10 bases between. Germline V gives CDR1 SEHNR, CDR2 FQNEAQ (reference sequence).

Worth noting for this clonotype: This clone may be a read error of a much larger clone one base away. CDR3 residues: CASISGTGVATEAFF. The CDR3, as DNA: TGTGCCAGCATCAGCGGGACAGGGGTGGCCACTGAAGCTTTCTTT. This chain uses TRBV6-2 or TRBV6-3 with TRBJ1-1, with 10 bases that match TRBD1. Germline CDR1 reads MNHEY; CDR2 reads SVGEGT. The CDR3 is 15 amino acids. The V and J ends lost 7 bases and 4 bases, in that order; junction bases with no gene match: 9.

This clonotype was seen repeatedly, ten times or more. The genes are TRBV6-1 and TRBJ1-1; 7 bases map to TRBD1. This CDR3 comprises 12 residues. In germline, CDR1 is MNHNS, CDR2 SASEGT. J was trimmed by 9 bases and V by 5 bases; bases with no gene match: 6. The DNA for the CDR3 is TGTGCCAGCAGTAAACAGGGGACTCAAGCTTTCTTT. It specifies CASSKQGTQAFF.

In this sample, this clonotype turned up a few times. The chain couples TRBV6-5 to TRBJ1-5, with 9 positions matching TRBD1. CDR1 and CDR2 (germline): MNHEY, SVGAGI. This CDR3 is 15 amino acids long. V dropped 5 bases and J dropped 7; count of bases not matched to a gene: 9. CDR3 coding DNA: TGTGCCAGCAGTCCCACAGGGGGCGCGGGCCAGCCCCAGCATTTT. Its translation: CASSPTGGAGQPQHF.

This clonotype came up many times. The chain couples TRBV6-6 to TRBJ1-2, with 8 positions matching TRBD1. CDR1 is MNHNY, CDR2 SVGAGI, per germline (reference sequence). The CDR3 loop spans 17 amino acids. V trimming: 2 bases; J trimming: 0 bases; junction bases outside the gene matches: 8. CDR3 DNA: TGTGCCAGCAGTTACACAGGGACAGGACTAGCTAACTATGGCTACACCTTC. Residues: CASSYTGTGLANYGYTF.